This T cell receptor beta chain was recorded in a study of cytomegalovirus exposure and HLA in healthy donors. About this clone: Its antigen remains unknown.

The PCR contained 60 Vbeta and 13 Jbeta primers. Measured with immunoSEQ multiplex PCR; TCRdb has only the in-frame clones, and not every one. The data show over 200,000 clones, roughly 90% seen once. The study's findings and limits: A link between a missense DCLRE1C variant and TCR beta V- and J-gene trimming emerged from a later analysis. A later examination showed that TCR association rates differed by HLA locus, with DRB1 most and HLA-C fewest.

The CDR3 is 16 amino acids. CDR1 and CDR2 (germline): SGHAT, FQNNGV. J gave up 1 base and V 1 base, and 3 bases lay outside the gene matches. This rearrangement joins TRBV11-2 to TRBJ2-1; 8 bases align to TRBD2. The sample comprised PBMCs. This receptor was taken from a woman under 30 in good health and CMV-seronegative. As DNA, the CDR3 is TGTGCCAGCAGCTTAGGGGGACTAGTGTCCTACAATGAGCAGTTCTTC. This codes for CASSLGGLVSYNEQFF. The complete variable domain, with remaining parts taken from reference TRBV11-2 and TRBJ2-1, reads EAGVAQSPRYKIIEKRQSVAFWCNPISGHATLYWYQQILGQGPKLLIQFQNNGVVDDSQLPKDRFSAERLKGVDSTLKIQPAKLEDSAVYLCASSLGGLVSYNEQFFGPGTRLTVL.